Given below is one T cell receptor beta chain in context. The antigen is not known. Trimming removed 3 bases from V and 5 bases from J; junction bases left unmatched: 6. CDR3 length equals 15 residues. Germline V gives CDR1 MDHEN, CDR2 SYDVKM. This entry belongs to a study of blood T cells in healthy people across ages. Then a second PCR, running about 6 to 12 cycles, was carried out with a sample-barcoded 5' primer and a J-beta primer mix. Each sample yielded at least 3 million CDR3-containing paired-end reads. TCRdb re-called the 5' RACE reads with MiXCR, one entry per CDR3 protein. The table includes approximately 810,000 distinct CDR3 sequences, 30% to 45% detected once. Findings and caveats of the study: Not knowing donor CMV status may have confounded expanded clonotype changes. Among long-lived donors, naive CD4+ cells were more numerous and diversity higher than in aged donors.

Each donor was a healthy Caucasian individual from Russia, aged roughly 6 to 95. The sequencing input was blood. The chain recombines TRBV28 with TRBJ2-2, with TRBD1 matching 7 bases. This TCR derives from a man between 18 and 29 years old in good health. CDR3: CASSLGDSPTGELFF. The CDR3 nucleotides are TGTGCCAGCAGTTTGGGGGACAGTCCTACCGGGGAGCTGTTTTTT. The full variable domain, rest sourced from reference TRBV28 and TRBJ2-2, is DVKVTQSSRYLVKRTGEKVFLECVQDMDHENMFWYRQDPGLGLRLIYFSYDVKMKEKGDIPEGYSVSREKKERFSLILESASTNQTSMYLCASSLGDSPTGELFFGEGSRLTVL.